The source of this T cell receptor beta chain is a study of blood T cell repertoires in COVID-19. Study in general: The United States, Italy and Spain supplied acute and convalescent COVID-19 samples.

The CDR3 loop spans 19 amino acids. The V end was cut by 0 bases, the J end by 7 bases, with 25 bases between. CDR1 and CDR2 from the germline V gene are LGHNA and YNFKEQ. Per the original data handling: Cell counts per sample came from amplifying reference gene primers. Profiling relied on immunoSEQ multiplex PCR, and the TCRdb table lists in-frame clones only, not all of them. D and trimming come from the DNA, and the V and J calls and clone size come from that table. The data hold some 490,000 clones, with approximately 86% observed a single time. The source of this sequence is a woman aged 55-69 years who had recovered from COVID-19. The sample consisted of PBMCs or T cells enriched from blood (not recorded which). The chain links TRBV4-2 to TRBJ2-1; a possible D gene is TRBD2 (6 bases). This CDR3 is CASSQEGFAGGASGNEQFF. In DNA form, the CDR3 reads TGTGCCAGCAGCCAAGAGGGGTTTGCGGGCGGGGCTTCTGGGAATGAGCAGTTCTTC.